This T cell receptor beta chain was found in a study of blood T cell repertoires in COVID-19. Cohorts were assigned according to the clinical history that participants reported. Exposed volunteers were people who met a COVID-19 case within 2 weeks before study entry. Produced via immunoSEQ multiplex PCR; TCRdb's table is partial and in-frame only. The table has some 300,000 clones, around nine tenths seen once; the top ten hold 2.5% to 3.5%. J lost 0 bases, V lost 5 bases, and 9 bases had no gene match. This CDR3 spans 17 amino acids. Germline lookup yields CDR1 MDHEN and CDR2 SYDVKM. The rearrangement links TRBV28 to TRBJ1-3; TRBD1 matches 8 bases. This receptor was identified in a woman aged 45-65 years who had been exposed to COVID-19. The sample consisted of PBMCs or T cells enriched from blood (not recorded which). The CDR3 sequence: CASSPLPGTGSGNTIYF. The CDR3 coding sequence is TGTGCCAGCAGTCCTCTTCCCGGGACAGGCTCTGGAAACACCATATATTTT. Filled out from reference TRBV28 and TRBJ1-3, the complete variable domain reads DVKVTQSSRYLVKRTGEKVFLECVQDMDHENMFWYRQDPGLGLRLIYFSYDVKMKEKGDIPEGYSVSREKKERFSLILESASTNQTSMYLCASSPLPGTGSGNTIYFGEGSWLTVV.